The rows below give T cell receptor beta chains drawn from one sample of a study of shared clonotypes between healthy human individuals. TCRdb's copy holds only in-frame clones and misses some; the assay was immunoSEQ multiplex PCR. Of roughly 1.5 million clones listed, about 98% were seen once; the top ten hold roughly 0.4%. Sequencing was performed on naive CD4+ T cells sorted from blood. These TCRs come from a man aged 25 to 40 in good health. CDR3s include the opening cysteine and the closing phenylalanine or tryptophan. D genes are given only for firm matches. Clone size is stated in some rows and not others, as once, few, many or a class when expanded.

J gene	D gene	clone size	V gene	CDR3 DNA	CDR3 protein
TRBJ2-7	TRBD1	.	TRBV15	TGTGCCACCAGCAGAAGGGTTGGGACAGGGACCTACGAGCAGTACTTC	CATSRRVGTGTYEQYF
TRBJ2-3	TRBD2	.	TRBV6-5	TGTGCCAGCAGTTACAACAGCGGGGCCTTGGCAGATACGCAGTATTTT	CASSYNSGALADTQYF
TRBJ2-7	TRBD2	.	TRBV4-3	TGCGCCAGCAGCCAGAGGACTAGCGGGAGATCGGGGGCCTCCTACGAGCAGTACTTC	CASSQRTSGRSGASYEQYF
TRBJ2-1	.	.	TRBV6-5	TGTGCCAGCAGTTACCTGACAGTCTCCTACAATGAGCAGTTCTTC	CASSYLTVSYNEQFF
TRBJ1-4	.	.	TRBV5-4	TGTGCCAGCAGCTTGGCAGCTCCTAATGAAAAACTGTTTTTT	CASSLAAPNEKLFF
TRBJ2-1	TRBD2	once	TRBV29-1	TGCAGCAATCGACTAGCAGGATCCTACAATGAGCAGTTCTTC	CSNRLAGSYNEQFF
TRBJ1-2	.	.	TRBV6-6	TGTGCCAGCAGTTACTCCCCGAGGGCCTATGGCTACACCTTC	CASSYSPRAYGYTF
TRBJ1-4	TRBD1	.	TRBV27	TGTGCCAGCAGTACAGGGGGCCGGGAAAAACTGTTTTTT	CASSTGGREKLFF
TRBJ2-4	.	once	TRBV29-1	TGCAGCGTTGAAACCACTGGTACGGTGCCCATTCAGTACTTC	CSVETTGTVPIQYF
TRBJ2-7	TRBD2	.	TRBV25-1	TGTGCCAGCAGTGAATTTGGCGGGGGTTACGAGCAGTACTTC	CASSEFGGGYEQYF
TRBJ1-1	TRBD1	.	TRBV5-1	TGCGCCAGCAGCGTAATACAGGGGAGCACTGAAGCTTTCTTT	CASSVIQGSTEAFF
TRBJ1-3	.	.	TRBV29-1	TGCAGCGTAACAGGGTTGGGTGGAAACACCATATATTTT	CSVTGLGGNTIYF
TRBJ1-1	.	once	TRBV6-6	TGTGCCAGCAGTTACCCCGGACAGAACACTGAAGCTTTCTTT	CASSYPGQNTEAFF
TRBJ2-1	.	once	TRBV4-1	TGCGCCAGCAGCCAAGATCACCCGGGGGCCCCGAACAATGAGCAGTTCTTC	CASSQDHPGAPNNEQFF
TRBJ1-2	.	once	TRBV6-1	TGTGCCAGCAGTGTACAATACGGCTACACCTTC	CASSVQYGYTF
TRBJ2-1	TRBD2	.	TRBV20-1	TGCAGTGCCGGGAGGAATGAGCAGTTCTTC	CSAGRNEQFF
TRBJ2-1	TRBD2	.	TRBV19	TGTGCCAGTAGTAAAATGGTAACGGGAGGCCCACCCCCGGAGCAGTTCTTC	CASSKMVTGGPPPEQFF
TRBJ2-3	.	.	TRBV2	TGTGCCAGCAGTGGAACGACCGGAGATACGCAGTATTTT	CASSGTTGDTQYF
TRBJ2-7	TRBD2	.	TRBV27	TGTGCCAGCAGCCAGACTAGCGGGATGTTCGAGCAGTACTTC	CASSQTSGMFEQYF
TRBJ2-1	.	.	TRBV20-1	TGCAGTGCTTCACTAAATGAGCAGTTCTTC	CSASLNEQFF
TRBJ2-7	.	.	TRBV7-9	TGTGCCAGCAGCCCCATGGGGCACAGGGTGGGCTACGAGCAGTACTTC	CASSPMGHRVGYEQYF
TRBJ1-3	TRBD1	.	TRBV9	TGTGCCAGCAGCGTAGCGGCACAGGGGTCTGGAAACACCATATATTTT	CASSVAAQGSGNTIYF
TRBJ1-4	.	once	TRBV11-2	TGTGCCAGCAGCTTAGGCAGGATCAAAAAACTGTTTTTT	CASSLGRIKKLFF
TRBJ2-2	.	.	TRBV9	TGTGCCAGCAGCGTGGGGGCCTCCGGGGAGCTGTTTTTT	CASSVGASGELFF
TRBJ1-2	.	.	TRBV4-1	TGCGCCAGCAGCCACGATCTAGAGGCTACCTATGGCTACACCTTC	CASSHDLEATYGYTF
TRBJ2-3	.	.	TRBV6-5	TGTGCCAGCAGTTACGACCCTAGCCCAGATACGCAGTATTTT	CASSYDPSPDTQYF
TRBJ2-2	TRBD1	.	TRBV10-2	TGCGCCAGCACCAGGGACAGACTTACCGGGGAGCTGTTTTTT	CASTRDRLTGELFF
TRBJ1-3	TRBD1	.	TRBV6-5	TGTGCCAGCAGTTTGACAGGGGGCGCGAGCGGAAACACCATATATTTT	CASSLTGGASGNTIYF
TRBJ1-2	TRBD1	.	TRBV27	TGTGCCAGCAGTTCCAGACAGGGAACTAACTATGGCTACACCTTC	CASSSRQGTNYGYTF
TRBJ1-2	.	.	TRBV10-1	TGCGCCAGCAGTGAGTCAGACAGGTCCTATGGCTACACCTTC	CASSESDRSYGYTF
TRBJ2-7	.	.	TRBV19	TGTGCCGCAGGAGAGGGTGGGCGGGAAGGCTCCTACGAGCAGTACTTC	CAAGEGGREGSYEQYF
TRBJ2-3	.	.	TRBV5-1	TGCGCCAGCAGTACCACAGATACGCAGTATTTT	CASSTTDTQYF
TRBJ1-4	TRBD1	.	TRBV27	TGTGCCAGCACCCGAACGACAGGGCATAATGAAAAACTGTTTTTT	CASTRTTGHNEKLFF
TRBJ1-3	.	.	TRBV19	TGTGCCAGTAGATCATCGACTGTCTACTCTGGAAACACCATATATTTT	CASRSSTVYSGNTIYF
TRBJ2-2	.	.	TRBV12-5	TGTGCTAGTGGTTTGGCCGGGACGGCGAACACCGGGGAGCTGTTTTTT	CASGLAGTANTGELFF
TRBJ2-6	.	.	TRBV25-1	TGTGCCAGCAGGGACTCTGGGGCCAACGTCCTGACTTTC	CASRDSGANVLTF
TRBJ2-7	TRBD2	.	TRBV5-6	TGTGCCAGCAGCTTGGCGAGACTAGCGTTGTACTTC	CASSLARLALYF
TRBJ2-1	.	.	TRBV15	TGTGCCACCAGCAGAGATCCGCGAGGCCTAGGCTCCTACAATGAGCAGTTCTTC	CATSRDPRGLGSYNEQFF
TRBJ1-2	TRBD1	.	TRBV5-4	TGTGCCAGCAGCCTACGCCGGGACAGGGGACCAGGCTACACCTTC	CASSLRRDRGPGYTF
TRBJ1-2	.	.	TRBV30	TGTGCCTGGACCCGGACCACTAACTATGGCTACACCTTC	CAWTRTTNYGYTF
TRBJ2-7	TRBD2	.	TRBV19	TGTGCCAGTAGTTTCCGACTAGCGCCGACCTACGAGCAGTACTTC	CASSFRLAPTYEQYF
TRBJ2-5	.	once	TRBV19	TGTGCCAGTAGTTATTCAGGGGAGACCCAGTACTTC	CASSYSGETQYF
TRBJ2-1	TRBD2	.	TRBV2	TGTGCCAGCAGACCGGGGACTAGCGGGGGGTACAATGAGCAGTTCTTC	CASRPGTSGGYNEQFF
TRBJ1-5	.	.	TRBV28	TGTGCCAGCAGTTTCCATTCCAGGGGTTTTCAGCCCCAGCATTTT	CASSFHSRGFQPQHF
TRBJ1-1	.	.	TRBV9	TGTGCCAGCAGCCCCCGGGACGCCTTGAACACTGAAGCTTTCTTT	CASSPRDALNTEAFF
TRBJ2-2	.	.	TRBV2	TGTGCCAGCAGTGAGCAGGGCGGAGTATACGCCGGGGAGCTGTTTTTT	CASSEQGGVYAGELFF
TRBJ2-7	.	once	TRBV27	TGTGCCAGCAGCCACGGTCTAGCCTACGAGCAGTACTTC	CASSHGLAYEQYF
TRBJ2-3	.	.	TRBV6-1	TGTGCCAGCAGTGAAGTAACTATTAGCACAGATACGCAGTATTTT	CASSEVTISTDTQYF
TRBJ2-7	.	.	TRBV18	TGTGCCAGCTCAGCCGGGACGGGCCCTTTAAGATTCTCCTACGAGCAGTACTTC	CASSAGTGPLRFSYEQYF